Listed below are T cell receptor beta chains from one sample, sequenced in a study of beta chain features in type 1 diabetes. Assay: immunoSEQ multiplex PCR; the TCRdb copy retains only in-frame clones and omits some. The sample carries about 340,000 clones, around 8% recorded once. Sequenced: central memory CD4+ T cells from blood. The receptors stem from a woman between 18 and 30 years old in good health. CDR3s include the opening cysteine and the closing phenylalanine or tryptophan. The D gene is left open where the match is weak. Clone size is not always given. Where it is, it says once, few, many or a class for expanded clones.

CDR3: CASSLLYSNHQPQHF; DNA: TGTGCCAGCAGTTTACTCTACTCTAATCATCAGCCCCAGCATTTT; V: TRBV28; J: TRBJ1-5; D: -; size: -
CDR3: CASSQRIFDEQFF; DNA: TGCGCCAGCAGCCAACGGATTTTTGATGAGCAGTTCTTC; V: TRBV4-3; J: TRBJ2-1; D: -; size: -
CDR3: CASSEDRPHSGTQYF; DNA: TGTGCCAGCAGCGAGGACAGGCCTCACAGTGGTACGCAGTATTTT; V: TRBV5-6; J: TRBJ2-3; D: TRBD1; size: few
CDR3: CASRHLRTSGYTF; DNA: TGTGCCAGCAGGCACTTGAGGACATCTGGCTACACCTTC; V: TRBV6-5; J: TRBJ1-2; D: -; size: few
CDR3: CASSKVTRLAGHYEQYF; DNA: TGTGCCAGCAGCAAAGTTACCCGACTAGCGGGCCACTACGAGCAGTACTTC; V: TRBV21-1; J: TRBJ2-7; D: -; size: few
CDR3: CASSQELGQNTGELFF; DNA: TGTGCCAGCAGCCAAGAGCTCGGACAAAACACCGGGGAGCTGTTTTTT; V: TRBV4-2; J: TRBJ2-2; D: -; size: few
CDR3: CASSRGPNTEAFF; DNA: TGTGCCAGCAGCAGGGGCCCTAACACTGAAGCTTTCTTT; V: TRBV9; J: TRBJ1-1; D: -; size: few
CDR3: CASRPGLATDTQYF; DNA: TGTGCCAGCCGGCCGGGACTAGCCACAGATACGCAGTATTTT; V: TRBV6-5; J: TRBJ2-3; D: TRBD2; size: few
CDR3: CASSYAKDIFAQYF; DNA: TGTGCCAGCAGTTACGCCAAGGACATTTTCGCGCAGTACTTC; V: TRBV6-5; J: TRBJ2-7; D: -; size: few
CDR3: CAIRKEETQYF; DNA: TGTGCCATCAGGAAAGAAGAGACCCAGTACTTC; V: TRBV6-5; J: TRBJ2-5; D: -; size: few
CDR3: CASSLFPGQVETQYF; DNA: TGTGCCAGCAGCTTATTCCCAGGGCAGGTAGAGACCCAGTACTTC; V: TRBV7-2; J: TRBJ2-5; D: -; size: -
CDR3: CSVEDRALAGSYEQYF; DNA: TGCAGCGTTGAAGATAGGGCCCTAGCGGGCTCCTACGAGCAGTACTTC; V: TRBV29-1; J: TRBJ2-7; D: TRBD2; size: few
CDR3: CASSSQPGGYYNEQFF; DNA: TGTGCCAGCAGCTCTCAGCCAGGGGGCTACTACAATGAGCAGTTCTTC; V: TRBV9; J: TRBJ2-1; D: TRBD1; size: -
CDR3: CASSATAPGLAGGPTRF; DNA: TGTGCCAGCAGTGCGACCGCACCGGGACTAGCGGGAGGGCCTACTAGATTC; V: TRBV6-1; J: TRBJ2-7; D: TRBD2; size: -
CDR3: CASSQTVQHNEQFF; DNA: TGTGCCAGCAGCCAGACAGTACAACACAATGAGCAGTTCTTC; V: TRBV4-2; J: TRBJ2-1; D: -; size: -
CDR3: CSVATGDEQYF; DNA: TGCAGCGTCGCGACAGGAGACGAGCAGTACTTC; V: TRBV29-1; J: TRBJ2-7; D: -; size: few
CDR3: CAISTGGLGTEAFF; DNA: TGTGCCATCTCCACAGGCGGCCTGGGCACTGAAGCTTTCTTT; V: TRBV10-3; J: TRBJ1-1; D: -; size: -
CDR3: CASSQSRRGQGMKNCFF; DNA: -; V: TRBV23-1; J: TRBJ1-4; D: -; size: -
CDR3: CASSQHPREAEQFF; DNA: TGCGCCAGCAGCCAACACCCGCGGGAGGCTGAGCAGTTCTTC; V: TRBV4-3; J: TRBJ2-1; D: TRBD2; size: few
CDR3: CASSQGRQARWTKLFF; DNA: TGCGCCAGCAGCCAGGGAAGGCAAGCACGGTGGACGAAACTGTTTTTT; V: TRBV4-3; J: TRBJ1-4; D: -; size: -
CDR3: CASSLAGVRTGELFF; DNA: TGTGCCAGCAGCTTAGCGGGAGTTCGTACCGGGGAGCTGTTTTTT; V: TRBV7-2; J: TRBJ2-2; D: -; size: -
CDR3: CASSLVLLGQASSYNEQFF; DNA: TGTGCCAGCAGCTTAGTTTTGTTAGGACAGGCAAGCTCCTACAATGAGCAGTTCTTC; V: TRBV11-2; J: TRBJ2-1; D: TRBD1; size: few
CDR3: CASRPTGDTQYF; DNA: TGTGCCAGCAGACCTACAGGAGATACGCAGTATTTT; V: TRBV7-2; J: TRBJ2-3; D: -; size: few
CDR3: CASSLGTGLETQYF; DNA: TGCGCCAGCAGCCTGGGGACAGGGTTGGAGACCCAGTACTTC; V: TRBV4-3; J: TRBJ2-5; D: TRBD1; size: -
CDR3: CASSFRTGGIEQYF; DNA: TGTGCCAGCAGCTTCCGGACAGGGGGAATCGAGCAGTACTTC; V: TRBV11-2; J: TRBJ2-7; D: TRBD1; size: few
CDR3: CAITDSRSYGYTF; DNA: TGTGCCATCACCGACTCCCGGAGCTATGGCTACACCTTC; V: TRBV10-3; J: TRBJ1-2; D: -; size: -
CDR3: CASSQASLATNYEQYF; DNA: TGTGCCAGCAGCCAAGCGTCGCTAGCAACAAACTACGAGCAGTACTTC; V: TRBV4-2; J: TRBJ2-7; D: -; size: many
CDR3: CASSSTLEDTQYF; DNA: TGTGCCAGCAGCTCGACTCTGGAAGATACGCAGTATTTT; V: TRBV11-2; J: TRBJ2-3; D: -; size: few
CDR3: CASSFGRGTDTQYF; DNA: TGTGCCAGCAGCTTCGGCAGGGGCACAGATACGCAGTATTTT; V: TRBV7-3; J: TRBJ2-3; D: -; size: few
CDR3: CSVGSIAGGNTDTQYF; DNA: TGCAGCGTTGGTTCTATAGCGGGAGGGAACACAGATACGCAGTATTTT; V: TRBV29-1; J: TRBJ2-3; D: TRBD2; size: -
CDR3: CASSRFPPGEYEQYF; DNA: TGTGCCAGCAGCCGTTTCCCTCCAGGGGAATACGAGCAGTACTTC; V: TRBV27; J: TRBJ2-7; D: -; size: many
CDR3: CSVNRASTDTQYF; DNA: TGCAGCGTCAACAGGGCTAGCACAGATACGCAGTATTTT; V: TRBV29-1; J: TRBJ2-3; D: -; size: -
CDR3: CASSPGGSTGAPDTQYF; DNA: TGTGCCAGCAGCCCCGGGGGGTCGACGGGAGCCCCAGATACGCAGTATTTT; V: TRBV7-9; J: TRBJ2-3; D: TRBD2; size: -
CDR3: CASSPGVDGELFF; DNA: TGTGCCAGCAGCCCGGGGGTGGACGGGGAGCTGTTTTTT; V: TRBV11-3; J: TRBJ2-2; D: -; size: few
CDR3: CASKSDQTSYEQYF; DNA: TGTGCCAGTAAATCTGACCAGACAAGCTACGAGCAGTACTTC; V: TRBV19; J: TRBJ2-7; D: -; size: -
CDR3: CASSLGRGRGRGETQYF; DNA: TGTGCCAGCAGCTTAGGCAGGGGTCGAGGTAGGGGAGAGACCCAGTACTTC; V: TRBV7-9; J: TRBJ2-5; D: -; size: few
CDR3: CASSLAARDTQYF; DNA: TGTGCCAGCAGCTTAGCAGCGCGCGATACGCAGTATTTT; V: TRBV11-2; J: TRBJ2-3; D: -; size: few
CDR3: CASSQLGGARADTQYF; DNA: TGCGCCAGCAGCCAACTGGGGGGGGCCCGTGCAGATACGCAGTATTTT; V: TRBV4-3; J: TRBJ2-3; D: -; size: -
CDR3: CASSSGQAKETQYF; DNA: TGTGCCAGCAGTTCGGGACAGGCAAAAGAGACCCAGTACTTC; V: TRBV28; J: TRBJ2-5; D: TRBD1; size: -
CDR3: CASSLGGNYEQYF; DNA: TGCGCCAGCAGCTTGGGGGGAAACTACGAGCAGTACTTC; V: TRBV5-1; J: TRBJ2-7; D: -; size: -
CDR3: CASSRSSGSGYEQYF; DNA: TGTGCCTCCAGCAGATCTAGCGGGAGTGGGTACGAGCAGTACTTC; V: TRBV15; J: TRBJ2-7; D: TRBD2; size: -
CDR3: CASSPWGRETQYF; DNA: TGTGCCAGCAGCCCCTGGGGGAGGGAGACCCAGTACTTC; V: TRBV7-2; J: TRBJ2-5; D: -; size: -
CDR3: CASSSSGFNEQFF; DNA: TGTGCCAGCAGCTCCTCAGGGTTCAATGAGCAGTTCTTC; V: TRBV7-3; J: TRBJ2-1; D: -; size: few
CDR3: CASSLGVHSYEQYF; DNA: TGTGCCAGCAGCTTAGGGGTGCATTCCTACGAGCAGTACTTC; V: TRBV11-1; J: TRBJ2-7; D: -; size: -
CDR3: CASSLVGGYTGELFF; DNA: TGTGCCAGCAGCTTAGTTGGGGGGTACACCGGGGAGCTGTTTTTT; V: TRBV7-2; J: TRBJ2-2; D: -; size: few
CDR3: CASSSRGSSYNEQFF; DNA: TGCGCCAGCAGCTCTCGAGGTTCCTCCTACAATGAGCAGTTCTTC; V: TRBV5-1; J: TRBJ2-1; D: -; size: few
CDR3: CASSGPGQGDEQYF; DNA: TGTGCCAGCTCCGGGCCAGGACAGGGAGACGAGCAGTACTTC; V: TRBV25-1; J: TRBJ2-7; D: TRBD1; size: few
CDR3: CASRDRVDSPLHF; DNA: TGTGCCAGCCGGGACAGGGTCGATTCACCCCTCCACTTT; V: TRBV25-1; J: TRBJ1-6; D: TRBD1; size: few
CDR3: CASSPSYRTSGSSYEQYF; DNA: TGCGCCAGCAGCCCCTCGTATCGGACTAGCGGGTCTTCCTACGAGCAGTACTTC; V: TRBV5-1; J: TRBJ2-7; D: TRBD2; size: -
CDR3: CASSPIAGGPPTSVDTQYF; DNA: TGTGCCAGCAGCCCAATAGCGGGAGGGCCTCCTACTTCGGTAGATACGCAGTATTTT; V: TRBV7-2; J: TRBJ2-3; D: TRBD2; size: few
CDR3: CASRRNPSGSTDTQYF; DNA: TGCGCCAGCAGACGGAACCCTAGCGGGAGCACAGATACGCAGTATTTT; V: TRBV4-1; J: TRBJ2-3; D: TRBD2; size: many
CDR3: CASSLSRGRETQYF; DNA: TGTGCCAGCAGCTTATCGCGGGGAAGGGAGACCCAGTACTTC; V: TRBV7-2; J: TRBJ2-5; D: -; size: -
CDR3: CASSLNPSTDTQYF; DNA: TGTGCCAGCAGCTTAAATCCTAGCACAGATACGCAGTATTTT; V: TRBV7-3; J: TRBJ2-3; D: -; size: few